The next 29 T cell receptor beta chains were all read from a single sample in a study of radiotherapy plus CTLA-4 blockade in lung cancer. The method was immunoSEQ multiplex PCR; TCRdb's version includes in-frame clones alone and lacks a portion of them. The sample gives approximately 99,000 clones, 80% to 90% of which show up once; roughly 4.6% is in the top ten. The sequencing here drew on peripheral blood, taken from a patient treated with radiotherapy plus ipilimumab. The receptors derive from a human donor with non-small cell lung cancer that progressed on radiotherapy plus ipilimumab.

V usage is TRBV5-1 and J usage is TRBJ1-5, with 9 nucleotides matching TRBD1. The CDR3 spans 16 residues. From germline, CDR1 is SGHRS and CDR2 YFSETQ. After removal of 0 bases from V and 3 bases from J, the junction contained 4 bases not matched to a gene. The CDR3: CASSLGGTGLNQPQHF. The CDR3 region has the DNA TGCGCCAGCAGCTTGGGAGGGACAGGGCTCAATCAGCCCCAGCATTTT.

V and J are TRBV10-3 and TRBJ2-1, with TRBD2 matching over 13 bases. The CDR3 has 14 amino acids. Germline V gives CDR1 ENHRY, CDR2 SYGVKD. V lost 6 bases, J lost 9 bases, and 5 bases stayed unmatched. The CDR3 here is CAIRGTSGTGEQFF. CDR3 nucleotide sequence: TGTGCCATCAGAGGGACTAGCGGGACAGGTGAGCAGTTCTTC.

The CDR3 sequence: CASSPDWASYEQYF. As DNA, the CDR3 is TGTGCCAGCAGCCCTGACTGGGCCTCCTACGAGCAGTACTTC. This sequence joins TRBV7-9 and TRBJ2-7, with D uncertain. Trimming removed 5 bases from V and 0 bases from J, with 11 bases in between. Germline CDR1 SEHNR, CDR2 FQNEAQ (reference sequence). This CDR3 has 14 amino acids.

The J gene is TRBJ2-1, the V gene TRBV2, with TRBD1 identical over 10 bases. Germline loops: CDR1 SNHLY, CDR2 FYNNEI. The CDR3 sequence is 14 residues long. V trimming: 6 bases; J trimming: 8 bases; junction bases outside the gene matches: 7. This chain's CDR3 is CASSLETGGYEQFF. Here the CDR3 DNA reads TGTGCCAGCAGCCTTGAGACAGGGGGCTATGAGCAGTTCTTC.

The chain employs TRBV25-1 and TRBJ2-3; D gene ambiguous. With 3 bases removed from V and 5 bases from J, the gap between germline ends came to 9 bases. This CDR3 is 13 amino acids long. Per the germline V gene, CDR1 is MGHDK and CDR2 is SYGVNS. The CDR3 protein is CASSDTQEDTQYF. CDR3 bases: TGTGCCAGCAGTGACACCCAGGAAGATACGCAGTATTTT.

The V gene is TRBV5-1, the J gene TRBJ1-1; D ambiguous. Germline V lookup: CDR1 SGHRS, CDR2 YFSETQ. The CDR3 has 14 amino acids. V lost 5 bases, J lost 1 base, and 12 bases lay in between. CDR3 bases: TGCGCCAGCAGTTACTCGGGAGGGAACACTGAAGCTTTCTTT. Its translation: CASSYSGGNTEAFF. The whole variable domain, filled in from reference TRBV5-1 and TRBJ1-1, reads KAGVTQTPRYLIKTRGQQVTLSCSPISGHRSVSWYQQTPGQGLQFLFEYFSETQRNKGNFPGRFSGRQFSNSRSEMNVSTLELGDSALYLCASSYSGGNTEAFFGQGTRLTVV.

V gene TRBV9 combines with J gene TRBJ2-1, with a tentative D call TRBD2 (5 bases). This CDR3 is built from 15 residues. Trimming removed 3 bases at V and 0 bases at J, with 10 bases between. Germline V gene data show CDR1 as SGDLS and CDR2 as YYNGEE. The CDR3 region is CASSARGSSYNEQFF. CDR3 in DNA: TGTGCCAGCAGCGCACGGGGTAGCTCCTACAATGAGCAGTTCTTC.

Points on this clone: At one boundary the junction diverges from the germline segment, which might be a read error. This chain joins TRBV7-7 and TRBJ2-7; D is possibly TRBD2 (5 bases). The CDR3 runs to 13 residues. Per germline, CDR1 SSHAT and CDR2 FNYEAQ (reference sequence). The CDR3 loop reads CASSLGSCWEQYF. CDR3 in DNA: TGTGCTAGCAGCTTAGGGAGCTGCTGGGAGCAGTACTTC.

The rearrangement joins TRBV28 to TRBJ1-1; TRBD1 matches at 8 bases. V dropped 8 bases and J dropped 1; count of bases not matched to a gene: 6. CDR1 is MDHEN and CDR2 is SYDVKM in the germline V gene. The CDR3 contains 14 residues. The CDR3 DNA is TGTGCCAGCGAACAGGGGGGTAAGAACACTGAAGCTTTCTTT. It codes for CASEQGGKNTEAFF. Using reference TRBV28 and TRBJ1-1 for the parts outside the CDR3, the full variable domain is DVKVTQSSRYLVKRTGEKVFLECVQDMDHENMFWYRQDPGLGLRLIYFSYDVKMKEKGDIPEGYSVSREKKERFSLILESASTNQTSMYLCASEQGGKNTEAFFGQGTRLTVV.

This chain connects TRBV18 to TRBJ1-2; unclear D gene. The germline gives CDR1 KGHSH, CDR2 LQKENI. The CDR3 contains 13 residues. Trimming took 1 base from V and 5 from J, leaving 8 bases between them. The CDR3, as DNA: TGTGCCAGCTCACCACAGAGGGAGTATGGCTACACCTTC. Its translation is CASSPQREYGYTF.

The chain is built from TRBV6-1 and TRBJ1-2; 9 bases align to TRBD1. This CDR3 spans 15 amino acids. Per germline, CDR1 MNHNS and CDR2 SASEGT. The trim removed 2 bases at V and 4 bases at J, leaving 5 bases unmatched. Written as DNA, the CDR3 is TGTGCCAGCAGTGAACTAGGGGACAGGGTCTATGGCTACACCTTC. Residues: CASSELGDRVYGYTF.

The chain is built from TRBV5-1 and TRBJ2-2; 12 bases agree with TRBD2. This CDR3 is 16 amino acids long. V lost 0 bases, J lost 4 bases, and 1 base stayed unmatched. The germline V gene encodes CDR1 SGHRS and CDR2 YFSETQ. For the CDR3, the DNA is TGCGCCAGCAGCTTGGAACTAGCGGGAGGCACCGGGGAGCTGTTTTTT. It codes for CASSLELAGGTGELFF.

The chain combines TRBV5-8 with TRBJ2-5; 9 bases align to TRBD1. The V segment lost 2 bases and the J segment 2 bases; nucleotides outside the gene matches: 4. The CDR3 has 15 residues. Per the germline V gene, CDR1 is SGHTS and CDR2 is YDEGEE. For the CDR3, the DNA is TGTGCCAGCAGCTTACGGACAGGGGTGCAAGAGACCCAGTACTTC. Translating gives CASSLRTGVQETQYF.

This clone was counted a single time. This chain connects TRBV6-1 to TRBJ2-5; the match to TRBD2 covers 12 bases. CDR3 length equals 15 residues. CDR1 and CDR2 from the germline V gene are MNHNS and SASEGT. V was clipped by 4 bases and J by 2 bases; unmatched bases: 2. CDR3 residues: CASSGLAGVQETQYF. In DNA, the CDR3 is TGTGCCAGCAGTGGACTAGCGGGAGTACAAGAGACCCAGTACTTC.

The DNA of the CDR3 is TGTGCCAGCAGTGACCGGACAGGGAAAAGTTCTCCTGGGGCCAACGTCCTGACTTTC. This gives the protein CASSDRTGKSSPGANVLTF. This chain connects TRBV6-1 to TRBJ2-6; 8 positions agree with TRBD1. Germline loops: CDR1 MNHNS, CDR2 SASEGT. This CDR3 spans 19 amino acids. Germline trimming cut 3 bases from V and 2 bases from J; bases unmatched to any gene: 12.

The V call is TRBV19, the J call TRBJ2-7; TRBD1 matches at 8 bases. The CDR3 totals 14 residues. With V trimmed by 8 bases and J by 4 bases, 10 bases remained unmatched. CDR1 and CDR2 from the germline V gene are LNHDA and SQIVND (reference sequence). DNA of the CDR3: TGTGCCAGTCCCCCCGGGACAGGATTTTACGAGCAGTACTTC. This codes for CASPPGTGFYEQYF.

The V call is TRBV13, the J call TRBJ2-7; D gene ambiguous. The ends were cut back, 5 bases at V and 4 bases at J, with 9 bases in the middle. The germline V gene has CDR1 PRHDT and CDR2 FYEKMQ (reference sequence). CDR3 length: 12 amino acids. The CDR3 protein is CASSTGGYEQYF. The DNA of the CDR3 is TGTGCCAGCAGCACGGGTGGTTACGAGCAGTACTTC.

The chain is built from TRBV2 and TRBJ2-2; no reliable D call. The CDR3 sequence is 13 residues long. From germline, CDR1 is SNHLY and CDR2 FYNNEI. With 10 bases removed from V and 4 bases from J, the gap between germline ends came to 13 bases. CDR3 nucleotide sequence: TGTGCCACTCGCCCAATCCGCACCGGGGAGCTGTTTTTT. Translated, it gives CATRPIRTGELFF.

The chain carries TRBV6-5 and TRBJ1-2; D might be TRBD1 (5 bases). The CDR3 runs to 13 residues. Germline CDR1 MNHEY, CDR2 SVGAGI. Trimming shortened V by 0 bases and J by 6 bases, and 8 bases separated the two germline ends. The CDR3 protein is CASSYSGTNGYTF. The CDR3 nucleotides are TGTGCCAGCAGTTACTCGGGGACGAATGGCTACACCTTC.

CDR3 nucleotides: TGCGCCAGCAGCTTGGACTACACAGATACGCAGTATTTT. Translated: CASSLDYTDTQYF. This chain connects TRBV5-1 to TRBJ2-3; D is ambiguous. There are 13 residues in the CDR3. Germline-derived CDR1 and CDR2 are SGHRS and YFSETQ. The germline V and J ends were trimmed by 0 bases and 2 bases, with 4 bases remaining between them.

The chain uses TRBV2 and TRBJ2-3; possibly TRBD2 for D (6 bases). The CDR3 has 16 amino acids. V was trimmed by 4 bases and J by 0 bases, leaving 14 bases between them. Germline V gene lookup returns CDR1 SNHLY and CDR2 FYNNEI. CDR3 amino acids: CASSGAAGSSTDTQYF. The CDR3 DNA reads TGTGCCAGCAGTGGGGCGGCGGGATCCAGCACAGATACGCAGTATTTT.

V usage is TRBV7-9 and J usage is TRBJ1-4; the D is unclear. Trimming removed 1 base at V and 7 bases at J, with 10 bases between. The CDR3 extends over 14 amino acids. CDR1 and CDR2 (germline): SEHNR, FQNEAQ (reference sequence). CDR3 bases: TGTGCCAGCAGCTTAGAGGCTATCCGTGAAAAACTGTTTTTT. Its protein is CASSLEAIREKLFF.

The CDR3 DNA reads as TGTGCCAGCAGCTCCATGACGGTGAACACTGAAGCTTTCTTT. This encodes CASSSMTVNTEAFF. The V and J genes are TRBV7-9 and TRBJ1-1, with D unclear. The V end was cut by 4 bases, the J end by 0 bases, with 9 bases between. Germline lookup yields CDR1 SEHNR and CDR2 FQNEAQ (reference sequence). The CDR3 is 14 amino acids.

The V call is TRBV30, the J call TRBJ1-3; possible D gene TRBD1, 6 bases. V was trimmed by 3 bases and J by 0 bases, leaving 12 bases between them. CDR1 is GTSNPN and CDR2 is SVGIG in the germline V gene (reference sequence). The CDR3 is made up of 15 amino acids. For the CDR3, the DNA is TGTGCCTGGAGAATGAGGGGGAGCTCTGGAAACACCATATATTTT. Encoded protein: CAWRMRGSSGNTIYF.

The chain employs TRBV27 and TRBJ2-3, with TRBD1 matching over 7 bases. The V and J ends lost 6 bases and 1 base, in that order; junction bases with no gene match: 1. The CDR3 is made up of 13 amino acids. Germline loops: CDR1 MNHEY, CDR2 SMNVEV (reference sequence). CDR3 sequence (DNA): TGTGCCAGCAGAACAGGGGGCACAGATACGCAGTATTTT. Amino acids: CASRTGGTDTQYF.

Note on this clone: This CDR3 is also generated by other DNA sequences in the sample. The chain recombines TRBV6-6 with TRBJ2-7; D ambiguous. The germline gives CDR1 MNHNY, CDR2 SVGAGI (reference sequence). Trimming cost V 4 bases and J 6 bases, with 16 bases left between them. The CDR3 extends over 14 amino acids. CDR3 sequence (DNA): TGTGCCAGCAGTTCCCTCAAAGCCCAGTCCGAGCAGTACTTC. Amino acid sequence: CASSSLKAQSEQYF.

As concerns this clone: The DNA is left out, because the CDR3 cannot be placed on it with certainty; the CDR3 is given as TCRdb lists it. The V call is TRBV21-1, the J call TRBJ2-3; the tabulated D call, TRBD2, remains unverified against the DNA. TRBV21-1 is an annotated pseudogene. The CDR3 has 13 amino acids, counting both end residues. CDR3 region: CARAAWGGGTQYF.

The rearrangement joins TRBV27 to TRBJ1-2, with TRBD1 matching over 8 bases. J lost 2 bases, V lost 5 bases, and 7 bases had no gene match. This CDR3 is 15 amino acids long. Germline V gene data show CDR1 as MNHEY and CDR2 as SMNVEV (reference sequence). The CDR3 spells CASSRTGIRNYGYTF. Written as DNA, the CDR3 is TGTGCCAGCAGTCGGACAGGGATTAGGAACTATGGCTACACCTTC.

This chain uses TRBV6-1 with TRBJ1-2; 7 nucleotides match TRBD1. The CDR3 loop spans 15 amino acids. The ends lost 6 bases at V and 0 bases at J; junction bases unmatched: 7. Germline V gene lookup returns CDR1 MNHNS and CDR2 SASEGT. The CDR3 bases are TGTGCCAGCAGAGAACAGGGGACCCCTAACTATGGCTACACCTTC. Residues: CASREQGTPNYGYTF.